Listed here is a single T cell receptor (beta chain). Its antigen is undetermined. Compared with germline, one end of the junction differs, possibly owing to a read error. This record comes from a study of T cells in Graves' hyperthyroidism and ophthalmopathy. RNA transcripts were the template for amplifying TCR beta CDR3 regions. Primed by the HTBI set, a first-round RT-PCR was run on the TCR CDR3. A single record per CDR3 protein comes from TCRdb applying MiXCR to the multiplex PCR reads. The sample carries more than 550,000 distinct CDR3 sequences, just under 45% recorded once. Germline loops: CDR1 MNHEY, CDR2 SMNVEV (reference sequence). The CDR3 has 16 residues. Findings and limits, study-wide: The model anticipated ophthalmopathy a median about 6.5 months pre-onset. Most thyroid clonotypes that were expanded above 0.001 also turned up in blood. A model built on 13 V-J features separated ophthalmopathy from stable hyperthyroidism.

The chain couples TRBV27 to TRBJ1-2; 9 positions agree with TRBD1. The sample consisted of peripheral blood or thyroid tissue (not recorded which). The TCR originated in an adult man with Graves' disease, either hyperthyroidism or ophthalmopathy (not recorded which). The CDR3 is CASSVSRDRANYGYTF. In DNA, the CDR3 is TGTGCCAGCAGTGTATCCCGGGACAGGGCTAACTATGGCTACACCTTC.